The 3 T cell receptor beta chains in this list originate from one sample, sequenced in a study of OX40 agonist ivuxolimab in advanced cancers. The assay was immunoSEQ multiplex PCR, and TCRdb's table has in-frame clones only and misses some. The table records around 50,000 clones, 75% to 85% of them present only once. The sequenced sample was CD4+ or CD8+ T cells sorted from blood, obtained in a trial of the OX40 agonist ivuxolimab. Receptor source: an adult with an advanced solid tumor such as melanoma, head and neck, liver or kidney cancer.

On this clone itself: The CDR3 does not close with the conserved phenylalanine or tryptophan, likely indicating a read error. Because the CDR3's place on the DNA is in doubt, the DNA is left out and the CDR3 is given as listed by TCRdb. The chain couples TRBV6-6 to TRBJ2-7; the listed D gene, TRBD2, was not tested against the DNA. Germline V gene data show CDR1 as MNHNY and CDR2 as SVGAGI (reference sequence). Counting both end residues, the CDR3 totals 12 amino acids. The CDR3 sequence is CASSREGAALFL.

The chain is built from TRBV20-1 and TRBJ2-1; D unresolved. The CDR3 spans 11 residues. Germline CDR1 and CDR2: DFQATT and SNEGSKA (reference sequence). Trimming removed 0 bases at V and 12 bases at J, with 9 bases between. CDR3 coding DNA: TGCAGTGCTAGAGATTCAAATAGGCAGTTCTTC. It codes for CSARDSNRQFF.

This chain connects TRBV11-1 to TRBJ2-3; no clear D. The CDR3 totals 12 residues. Looked up from germline, CDR1 is SGHAT and CDR2 is FQDESV (reference sequence). Trimming took 3 bases from V and 4 from J, leaving 5 bases between them. DNA for the CDR3: TGTGCCAGCAGCTTGAAAGCAGATACGCAGTATTTT. Translating gives CASSLKADTQYF.